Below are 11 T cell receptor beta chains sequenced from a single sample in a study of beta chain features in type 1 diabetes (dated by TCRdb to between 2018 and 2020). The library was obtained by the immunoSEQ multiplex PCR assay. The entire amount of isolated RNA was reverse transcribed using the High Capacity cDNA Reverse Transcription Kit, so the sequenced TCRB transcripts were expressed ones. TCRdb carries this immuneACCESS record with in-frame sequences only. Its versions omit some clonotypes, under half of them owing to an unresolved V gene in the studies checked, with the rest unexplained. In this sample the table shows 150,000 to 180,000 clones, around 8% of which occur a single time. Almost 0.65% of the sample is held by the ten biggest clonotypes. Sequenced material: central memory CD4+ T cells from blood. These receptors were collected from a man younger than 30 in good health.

The CDR3 here is CASRQAGTASYEQYF. The CDR3 region has the DNA TGTGCCAGCAGACAAGCCGGGACAGCCTCCTACGAGCAGTACTTC. V and J are TRBV28 and TRBJ2-7; 7 nucleotides line up with TRBD1. The CDR3 covers 15 residues. CDR1 and CDR2 from the germline V gene are MDHEN and SYDVKM. The V segment lost 6 bases and the J segment 0 bases; nucleotides outside the gene matches: 8.

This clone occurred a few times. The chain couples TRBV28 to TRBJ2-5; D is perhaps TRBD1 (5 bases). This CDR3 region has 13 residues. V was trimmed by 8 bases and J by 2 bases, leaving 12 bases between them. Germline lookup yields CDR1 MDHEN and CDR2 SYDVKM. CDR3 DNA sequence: TGTGCCAGCTCAAGACAGCTTCAAGAGACCCAGTACTTC. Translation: CASSRQLQETQYF. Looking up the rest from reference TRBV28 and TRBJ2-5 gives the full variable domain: DVKVTQSSRYLVKRTGEKVFLECVQDMDHENMFWYRQDPGLGLRLIYFSYDVKMKEKGDIPEGYSVSREKKERFSLILESASTNQTSMYLCASSRQLQETQYFGPGTRLLVL.

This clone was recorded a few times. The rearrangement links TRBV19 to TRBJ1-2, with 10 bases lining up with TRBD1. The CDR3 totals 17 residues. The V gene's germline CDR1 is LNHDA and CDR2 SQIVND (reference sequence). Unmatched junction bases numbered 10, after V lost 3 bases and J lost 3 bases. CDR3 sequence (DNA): TGTGCCAGTAGTATGGGGGCCGGGACAGGGGCATACTATGGCTACACCTTC. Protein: CASSMGAGTGAYYGYTF.

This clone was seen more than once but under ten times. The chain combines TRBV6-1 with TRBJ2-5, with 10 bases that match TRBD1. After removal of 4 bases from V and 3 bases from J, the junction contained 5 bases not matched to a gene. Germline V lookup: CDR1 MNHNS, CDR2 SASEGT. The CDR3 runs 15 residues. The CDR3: CASSVGQGGKETQYF. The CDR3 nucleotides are TGTGCCAGCAGTGTAGGACAGGGGGGAAAAGAGACCCAGTACTTC.

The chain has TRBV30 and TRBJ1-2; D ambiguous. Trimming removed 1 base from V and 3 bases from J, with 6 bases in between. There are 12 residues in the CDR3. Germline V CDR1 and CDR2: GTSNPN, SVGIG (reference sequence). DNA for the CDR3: TGTGCCTGGAGTGGGACTTACTATGGCTACACCTTC. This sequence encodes CAWSGTYYGYTF.

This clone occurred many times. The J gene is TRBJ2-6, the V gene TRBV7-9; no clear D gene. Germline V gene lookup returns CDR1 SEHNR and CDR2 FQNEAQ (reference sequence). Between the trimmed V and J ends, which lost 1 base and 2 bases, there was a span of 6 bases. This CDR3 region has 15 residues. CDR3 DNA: TGTGCCAGCAGCTTAGGTTCGGCTGGGGCCAACGTCCTGACTTTC. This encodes CASSLGSAGANVLTF.

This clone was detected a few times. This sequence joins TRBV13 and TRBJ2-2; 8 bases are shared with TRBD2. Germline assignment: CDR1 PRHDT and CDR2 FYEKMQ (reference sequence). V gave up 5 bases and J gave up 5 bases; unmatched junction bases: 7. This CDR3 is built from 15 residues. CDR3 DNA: TGTGCCAGCAGCCAACGGGGGGGCTTAACCGGGGAGCTGTTTTTT. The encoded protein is CASSQRGGLTGELFF.

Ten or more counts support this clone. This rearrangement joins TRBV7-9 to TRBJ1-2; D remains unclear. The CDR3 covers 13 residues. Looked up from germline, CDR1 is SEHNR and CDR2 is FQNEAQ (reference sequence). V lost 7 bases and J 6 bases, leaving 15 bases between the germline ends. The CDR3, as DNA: TGTGCCAGCACCCCGGGTTATATGGATGGCTACACCTTC. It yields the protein CASTPGYMDGYTF.

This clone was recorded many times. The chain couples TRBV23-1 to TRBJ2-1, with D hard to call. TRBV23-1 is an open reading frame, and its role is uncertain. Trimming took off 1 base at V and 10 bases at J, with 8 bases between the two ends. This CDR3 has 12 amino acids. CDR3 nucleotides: TGCGCCAGCAGTCAATGCCTACCCGAGCAGTTCTTC. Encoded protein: CASSQCLPEQFF.

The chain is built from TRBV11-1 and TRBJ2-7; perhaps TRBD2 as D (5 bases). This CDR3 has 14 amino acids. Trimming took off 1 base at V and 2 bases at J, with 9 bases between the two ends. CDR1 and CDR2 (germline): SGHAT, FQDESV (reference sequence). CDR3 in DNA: TGTGCCAGCAGCTTAGGGACTTCGGCCTACGAGCAGTACTTC. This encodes CASSLGTSAYEQYF.

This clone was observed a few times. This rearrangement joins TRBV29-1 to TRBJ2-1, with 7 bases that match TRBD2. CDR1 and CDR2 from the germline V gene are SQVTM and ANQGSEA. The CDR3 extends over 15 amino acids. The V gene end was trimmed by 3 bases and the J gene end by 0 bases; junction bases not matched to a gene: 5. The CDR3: CSVDPSGSSYNEQFF. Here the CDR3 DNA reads TGCAGCGTTGATCCTAGCGGCAGCTCCTACAATGAGCAGTTCTTC.